Listed below are T cell receptor beta chains from one sample, sequenced in a study of cytomegalovirus exposure and HLA in healthy donors. Assay used: immunoSEQ multiplex PCR; TCRdb lists only in-frame clones, some missing. The profile covers fewer than 200,000 clones, with approximately 79% appearing a single time and less than 2.5% taken by the ten largest. Sequenced input: PBMCs. These receptors all come from a male donor in good health and CMV-seronegative. The CDR3 runs from the conserved cysteine through the conserved F or W. A D gene is named only where the DNA matches it firmly. Clone size, where shown, is once, few, many, or a class for clones that have expanded.

length	size	V	D	J	CDR3	DNA
13	NA	TRBV19	NA	TRBJ1-1	CASSIGGDTEAFF	TGTGCCAGTAGTATAGGTGGAGACACTGAAGCTTTCTTT
16	few	TRBV5-1	TRBD1	TRBJ1-4	CASSIPTGAKEEKLFF	TGCGCCAGCAGCATACCGACAGGGGCAAAGGAAGAAAAACTGTTTTTT
16	NA	TRBV7-2	NA	TRBJ1-1	CASSSVPGIPNTEAFF	TGTGCCAGCAGTTCGGTTCCAGGGATTCCGAACACTGAAGCTTTCTTT
15	NA	TRBV7-2	NA	TRBJ2-7	CASSLAGGAYYEQYF	TGTGCCAGCAGCTTAGCCGGCGGGGCCTACTACGAGCAGTACTTC
16	NA	TRBV25-1	TRBD1	TRBJ2-5	CASSEYGTGGGETQYF	TGTGCCAGCAGTGAATATGGGACAGGGGGCGGTGAGACCCAGTACTTC
14	NA	TRBV6-6	NA	TRBJ2-2	CASSYQQYTGELFF	TGTGCCAGCAGTTACCAACAGTACACCGGGGAGCTGTTTTTT
11	NA	TRBV10-3	TRBD2	TRBJ2-1	CAISGRDEQFF	TGTGCCATCAGCGGGAGGGATGAGCAGTTCTTC
16	NA	TRBV6-1	TRBD1	TRBJ1-6	CASREIGTGGSRALHF	TGTGCCAGCAGGGAAATAGGGACAGGGGGCTCGCGCGCCCTCCACTTT
13	NA	TRBV6-5	NA	TRBJ2-4	CASRLDYKNIQYF	TGTGCCAGCAGGCTGGACTACAAAAACATTCAGTACTTC
16	NA	TRBV7-8	TRBD1	TRBJ2-7	CASSPRNRDSSYEQYF	TGTGCCAGCAGCCCGAGAAACCGGGACAGCTCCTACGAGCAGTACTTC
13	NA	TRBV6-6	TRBD1	TRBJ1-1	CASRKTGDTEAFF	TGTGCCAGCAGAAAGACAGGGGACACTGAAGCTTTCTTT
16	NA	TRBV7-6	TRBD1	TRBJ2-2	CASSATGTGGFVELFF	TGTGCCAGCAGCGCAACCGGGACAGGGGGGTTTGTGGAGCTGTTTTTT
15	NA	TRBV7-9	TRBD1	TRBJ2-7	CASSSFDRASYEQYF	TGTGCCAGCAGCTCCTTCGACAGGGCCTCCTACGAGCAGTACTTC
14	NA	TRBV5-4	NA	TRBJ1-2	CASSLDLTGYGYTF	TGTGCCAGCAGCTTGGATCTGACAGGCTATGGCTACACCTTC
13	NA	TRBV27	NA	TRBJ2-5	CASKPGSEETQYF	TGTGCCAGCAAGCCCGGGAGCGAAGAGACCCAGTACTTC
12	NA	TRBV7-6	TRBD1	TRBJ2-1	CASSRTGHEQFF	TGTGCCAGCAGCCGGACAGGCCATGAGCAGTTCTTC
15	NA	TRBV11-2	NA	TRBJ2-1	CASSYHLAPYNEQFF	TGTGCCAGCAGCTACCATTTGGCACCCTACAATGAGCAGTTCTTC
12	NA	TRBV2	NA	TRBJ2-4	CATYRAKNIQYF	TGTGCCACTTACAGGGCCAAAAACATTCAGTACTTC
18	NA	TRBV11-2	TRBD1	TRBJ2-7	CASSTLRGGRDRAREQYF	TGTGCCAGCAGTACGCTTAGAGGCGGTAGGGACAGGGCGAGGGAGCAGTACTTC
15	NA	TRBV7-7	NA	TRBJ2-1	CASSRNLRTYNEQFF	TGTGCTAGCAGCCGAAACTTGCGAACCTATAATGAGCAGTTCTTC
16	NA	TRBV4-1	NA	TRBJ2-7	CASSQEGLPFTYEQYF	TGCGCCAGCAGCCAAGAGGGACTGCCGTTTACCTACGAGCAGTACTTC